Below, 28 T cell receptor beta chains from the same sample are listed, as sequenced in a study of blood T cell repertoires in COVID-19 (dated by TCRdb to the early 2020s). Libraries were made using the immunoSEQ multiplex PCR assay. Imported from immuneACCESS, the table was reduced by TCRdb to in-frame sequences with V and J called. These copies leave out some clones; in studies compared against another copy, an unresolved V gene accounts for under half, and the cause of the remainder is not known. Here the sample has a few hundred thousand clones; 80% to 90% occur a single time. The ten top clones hold 1% to 1.5% of the sample. Sequencing was performed on PBMCs or T cells enriched from blood (not recorded which). The origin of the receptors is a man aged 25-45 years who had recovered from COVID-19.

This clone was seen a handful of times. This chain connects TRBV4-1 to TRBJ2-5; D ambiguous. CDR3 length: 14 residues. V was pared by 4 bases and J by 1 base, with 10 bases between. In germline, CDR1 is MGHRA, CDR2 YSYEKL. In nucleotides, the CDR3 is TGCGCCAGCAGCCCAAGACAAAGCCAAGAGACCCAGTACTTC. This gives the protein CASSPRQSQETQYF.

CDR3 sequence reads: CASSLEHPDRDYNEKLFF. The CDR3 coding sequence is TGTGCCAGCAGCTTAGAGCATCCAGACAGAGATTATAATGAAAAACTGTTTTTT. The J gene is TRBJ1-4, the V gene TRBV7-8, with D perhaps matching TRBD1 (5 bases). The CDR3 spans 18 residues. Germline assignment: CDR1 SGHVS and CDR2 FQNEAQ. The ends were cut back, 1 base at V and 4 bases at J, with 19 bases in the middle. The variable domain in full, completed from reference TRBV7-8 and TRBJ1-4, reads GAGVSQSPRYKVAKRGQDVALRCDPISGHVSLFWYQQALGQGPEFLTYFQNEAQLDKSGLPSDRFFAERPEGSVSTLKIQRTQQEDSAVYLCASSLEHPDRDYNEKLFFGSGTQLSVL.

In DNA form, the CDR3 reads TGTGCCAGCAGTCCCGGGACAGGGAGCGGGAAGACCCAGTACTTC. Protein product: CASSPGTGSGKTQYF. The genes are TRBV6-5 and TRBJ2-5, with 9 nucleotides matching TRBD1. Trimming removed 5 bases from V and 6 bases from J; junction bases left unmatched: 10. Germline V CDR1 and CDR2: MNHEY, SVGAGI. The CDR3 contains 15 residues.

This chain joins TRBV4-2 and TRBJ2-2, with TRBD2 matching over 7 bases. Germline V lookup: CDR1 LGHNA, CDR2 YNFKEQ. With 4 bases clipped from V and 0 bases from J, the junction kept 5 bases outside the gene matches. The CDR3 is 16 amino acids. CDR3 sequence: CASSPRDYSNTGELFF. The CDR3 DNA reads as TGTGCCAGCAGCCCTCGGGACTACTCGAACACCGGGGAGCTGTTTTTT.

There are a few counts of this clone. The V call is TRBV4-1, the J call TRBJ1-5, with 9 bases identical to TRBD1. The CDR3 length is 19 residues. Trimming removed 0 bases from V and 0 bases from J; junction bases left unmatched: 9. The germline gives CDR1 MGHRA, CDR2 YSYEKL. The CDR3 sequence: CASSQERQGEGYSNQPQHF. CDR3 DNA sequence: TGCGCCAGCAGCCAAGAAAGACAGGGGGAGGGTTATAGCAATCAGCCCCAGCATTTT.

To note about this clone: A read error may account for a junction end that differs from germline. The gene calls are TRBV10-3 and TRBJ1-1; D remains ambiguous. Germline CDR1 ENHRY, CDR2 SYGVKD. The CDR3 runs 12 residues. CDR3 nucleotides: TGTGCCATCAGTGAGTCAAACAGTGAAGCTTTCTTT. The encoded protein is CAISESNSEAFF.

The chain employs TRBV12-3 or TRBV12-4 and TRBJ1-2; D remains unclear. Trimming left V 1 base short and J 8 bases short, with 11 bases between. The CDR3 extends over 13 amino acids. Here the CDR3 reads CASSLGAFWGYTF. CDR3 nucleotide sequence: TGTGCCAGCAGTTTAGGGGCCTTCTGGGGCTACACCTTC.

This clone occurred a few times. V is TRBV18 and J is TRBJ1-5, with 7 bases matching TRBD1. The CDR3 is 15 residues long. The germline V gene encodes CDR1 KGHSH and CDR2 LQKENI. The V and J ends lost 4 bases and 2 bases, in that order; junction bases with no gene match: 5. CDR3 in DNA: TGTGCCAGCTCACTAGGACAGGTGGGCAATCAGCCCCAGCATTTT. Translating gives CASSLGQVGNQPQHF. Using reference TRBV18 and TRBJ1-5 for the parts outside the CDR3, the full variable domain is NAGVMQNPRHLVRRRGQEARLRCSPMKGHSHVYWYRQLPEEGLKFMVYLQKENIIDESGMPKERFSAEFPKEGPSILRIQQVVRGDSAAYFCASSLGQVGNQPQHFGDGTRLSIL.

With regard to this clone: Other DNA sequences in the sample encode the same CDR3. The rearrangement links TRBV18 to TRBJ1-2; the match to TRBD1 covers 9 bases. Germline V gene sequence: CDR1 KGHSH, CDR2 LQKENI. CDR3 length: 14 amino acids. The J segment lost 5 bases and the V segment lost 6 bases, leaving 7 bases of the junction unmatched. CDR3 sequence reads: CASSSDRGSYGYTF. The CDR3 region has the DNA TGTGCCAGCTCGTCCGACAGGGGGTCTTATGGCTACACCTTC.

This chain links TRBV5-4 with TRBJ2-2; 8 bases line up with TRBD2. Per the germline V gene, CDR1 is SGHNT and CDR2 is YYREEE (reference sequence). The J segment lost 7 bases and the V segment lost 4 bases, leaving 9 bases of the junction unmatched. The CDR3 spans 15 residues. CDR3 in amino acids: CASSPPGGAVGELFF. The CDR3 region has the DNA TGTGCCAGCAGCCCGCCGGGGGGGGCTGTCGGGGAGCTGTTTTTT.

This chain links TRBV9 with TRBJ2-1, with 10 bases matching TRBD2. The CDR3 is 17 residues long. V shed 4 bases and J 4 bases; nucleotides not matched to a gene: 11. In germline, CDR1 is SGDLS, CDR2 YYNGEE. The CDR3 sequence: CASSQRLLAGIYNEQFF. The CDR3 bases are TGTGCCAGCAGCCAGCGGTTACTAGCGGGGATTTACAATGAGCAGTTCTTC.

As DNA, the CDR3 is TGCAGTGCTAGAGCAGATTTGAAGACCTTC. Translating gives CSARADLKTF. The chain employs TRBV20-1 and TRBJ1-2; D ambiguous. V was clipped by 1 base and J by 14 bases, with 11 bases between them. Germline CDR1 and CDR2: DFQATT and SNEGSKA (reference sequence). This CDR3 is 10 amino acids long.

The chain couples TRBV30 to TRBJ1-6; 9 bases align to TRBD1. V dropped 6 bases and J dropped 7; count of bases not matched to a gene: 10. The CDR3 has 15 residues. Germline CDR1 and CDR2: GTSNPN and SVGIG (reference sequence). As DNA, the CDR3 is TGTGCCTGTTCTCCTACCGGGACAGGGAATTCACCCCTCCACTTT. Amino acids: CACSPTGTGNSPLHF.

The rearrangement joins TRBV10-3 to TRBJ2-1, with 15 bases matching TRBD2. The length of the CDR3 is 19 residues. The ends lost 6 bases at V and 7 bases at J; junction bases unmatched: 16. From germline, CDR1 is ENHRY and CDR2 SYGVKD. CDR3 sequence reads: CAIRNRQGTGTSGGNEQFF. The CDR3 DNA reads as TGTGCCATCAGGAATCGCCAGGGAACCGGGACTAGCGGGGGGAATGAGCAGTTCTTC.

The chain recombines TRBV9 with TRBJ1-2, with D maybe TRBD1 (5 bases). Germline V gives CDR1 SGDLS, CDR2 YYNGEE. This CDR3 is built from 13 residues. Trimming cost V 4 bases and J 4 bases, with 11 bases left between them. In DNA form, the CDR3 reads TGTGCCAGCAGCTTTTCTGACAGCTATGGCTACACCTTC. This sequence encodes CASSFSDSYGYTF.

This clone occurred a few times. The gene calls are TRBV7-2 and TRBJ2-1, with a possible D match to TRBD2 (5 bases). Germline values: CDR1 SGHTA, CDR2 FQGNSA. Deletions cut 3 bases from V and 11 bases from J, with 11 bases between. This CDR3 contains 12 residues. The CDR3 DNA reads TGTGCCAGCAGCTTGGGTAGCGTAAAGCAGTTCTTC. It specifies CASSLGSVKQFF.

The gene calls are TRBV5-1 and TRBJ2-2, with 9 bases identical to TRBD1. The CDR3 extends over 19 amino acids. Looked up from germline, CDR1 is SGHRS and CDR2 is YFSETQ. V dropped 4 bases and J dropped 1; count of bases not matched to a gene: 14. The CDR3 region is CASSLPGTGNMWNTGELFF. CDR3 in DNA: TGCGCCAGCAGCCTACCAGGGACAGGGAACATGTGGAACACCGGGGAGCTGTTTTTT.

Concerning this clone: A junction end diverges from the germline sequence, so it may reflect a read error. J is TRBJ1-1 and V is TRBV20-1; no reliable D call. CDR1 is DFQATT, CDR2 SNEGSKA, per germline (reference sequence). The CDR3 contains 9 residues. Written as DNA, the CDR3 is TGCAGTGCCGGGAATCGAGGTTACTTT. It codes for CSAGNRGYF.

This clone was seen a few times. The V gene is TRBV6-5, the J gene TRBJ1-1, with 8 bases matching TRBD1. This CDR3 comprises 13 residues. The ends lost 5 bases at V and 6 bases at J; junction bases unmatched: 5. Germline CDR1 and CDR2: MNHEY and SVGAGI. This CDR3 is CASSPGQGSEAFF. The CDR3 DNA is TGTGCCAGCAGTCCCGGACAGGGTTCTGAAGCTTTCTTT.

The CDR3 region is CASSFTSGGDEKLFF. CDR3 nucleotides: TGTGCCAGCAGCTTCACGTCAGGGGGCGATGAAAAACTGTTTTTT. The rearrangement uses TRBV11-2 and TRBJ1-4; 8 positions match TRBD1. CDR1 is SGHAT, CDR2 FQNNGV, per germline. V was clipped by 3 bases and J by 6 bases; unmatched bases: 6. There are 15 residues in the CDR3. Combining the CDR3 with reference TRBV11-2 and TRBJ1-4 gives the whole variable domain EAGVAQSPRYKIIEKRQSVAFWCNPISGHATLYWYQQILGQGPKLLIQFQNNGVVDDSQLPKDRFSAERLKGVDSTLKIQPAKLEDSAVYLCASSFTSGGDEKLFFGSGTQLSVL.

V usage is TRBV5-1 and J usage is TRBJ2-7; 8 bases agree with TRBD1. The CDR3 runs to 15 residues. Germline CDR1 is SGHRS and CDR2 is YFSETQ. V trimming: 0 bases; J trimming: 0 bases; junction bases outside the gene matches: 2. The CDR3 DNA reads TGCGCCAGCAGCTTGGGGGACAGGAGCTCCTACGAGCAGTACTTC. Translating it yields CASSLGDRSSYEQYF.

The chain couples TRBV18 to TRBJ2-5, with TRBD1 matching over 9 bases. The CDR3 length is 16 residues. Germline V gene data show CDR1 as KGHSH and CDR2 as LQKENI. V shed 5 bases, J shed 7 bases, and the junction held 14 bases outside the gene matches. This CDR3 reads CASSRGQGIQSGTQYF. Here the CDR3 DNA reads TGTGCCAGCTCAAGGGGACAGGGAATTCAAAGTGGGACCCAGTACTTC.

The chain has TRBV5-1 and TRBJ1-1, with unresolved D. The CDR3 is made up of 14 amino acids. From germline, CDR1 is SGHRS and CDR2 YFSETQ. With 0 bases removed from V and 1 base from J, the gap between germline ends came to 7 bases. CDR3 nucleotide sequence: TGCGCCAGCAGCTTGGACAGCCGGAACACTGAAGCTTTCTTT. It translates to CASSLDSRNTEAFF.

V and J are TRBV10-3 and TRBJ2-7; 9 bases align to TRBD1. The junction had 4 bases not matched to a gene; V was cut back by 4 bases and J by 3 bases. Germline V CDR1 and CDR2: ENHRY, SYGVKD. This CDR3 has 14 amino acids. The chain's CDR3 is CAISVGTGLYEQYF. In nucleotides, the CDR3 is TGTGCCATCAGTGTCGGGACAGGGCTCTACGAGCAGTACTTC.

The chain recombines TRBV19 with TRBJ1-5, with unresolved D. Per the germline V gene, CDR1 is LNHDA and CDR2 is SQIVND (reference sequence). The CDR3 has 13 residues. Trimming took 8 bases from V and 3 from J, leaving 11 bases between them. CDR3 sequence: CASRVSFNQPQHF. DNA for the CDR3: TGTGCCAGTCGGGTGTCGTTCAATCAGCCCCAGCATTTT.

The chain carries TRBV4-1 and TRBJ1-1; TRBD1 might be the D (5 bases). CDR1 and CDR2 (germline): MGHRA, YSYEKL. V gave up 3 bases and J gave up 0 bases, with 8 bases separating them. The CDR3 has 14 residues. CDR3 in amino acids: CASSQDTVNTEAFF. CDR3 sequence (DNA): TGCGCCAGCAGCCAGGACACCGTGAACACTGAAGCTTTCTTT.

V usage is TRBV30 and J usage is TRBJ1-1, with 8 bases aligning to TRBD1. CDR3 length: 15 residues. The V segment lost 3 bases and the J segment 0 bases; nucleotides outside the gene matches: 6. Germline assignment: CDR1 GTSNPN and CDR2 SVGIG (reference sequence). The DNA for the CDR3 is TGTGCCTGGAGGACAGACAGGGGTCTGAACACTGAAGCTTTCTTT. Protein product: CAWRTDRGLNTEAFF.

The V gene is TRBV2, the J gene TRBJ2-7; possibly TRBD2 for D (5 bases). Trimming took off 6 bases at V and 2 bases at J, with 11 bases between the two ends. The V gene's germline CDR1 is SNHLY and CDR2 FYNNEI. The CDR3 extends over 13 amino acids. This CDR3 is CASRQDWTYEQYF. CDR3 nucleotides: TGTGCCAGCAGGCAGGACTGGACCTACGAGCAGTACTTC.